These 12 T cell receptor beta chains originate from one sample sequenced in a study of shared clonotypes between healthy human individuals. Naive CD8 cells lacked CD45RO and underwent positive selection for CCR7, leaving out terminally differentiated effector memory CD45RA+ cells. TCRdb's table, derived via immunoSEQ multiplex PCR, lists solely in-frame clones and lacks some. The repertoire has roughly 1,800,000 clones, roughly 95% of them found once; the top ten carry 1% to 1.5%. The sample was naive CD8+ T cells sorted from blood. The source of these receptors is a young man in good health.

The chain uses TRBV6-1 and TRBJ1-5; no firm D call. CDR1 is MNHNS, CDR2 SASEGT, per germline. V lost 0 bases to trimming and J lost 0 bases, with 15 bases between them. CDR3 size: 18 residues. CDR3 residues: CASSEAEGSLYSNQPQHF. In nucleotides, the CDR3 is TGTGCCAGCAGTGAAGCTGAGGGCAGCTTGTATAGCAATCAGCCCCAGCATTTT.

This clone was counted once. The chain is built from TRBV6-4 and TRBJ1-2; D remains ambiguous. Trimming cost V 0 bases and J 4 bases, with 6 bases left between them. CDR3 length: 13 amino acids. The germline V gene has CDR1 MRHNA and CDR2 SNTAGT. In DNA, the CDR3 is TGTGCCAGCAGTGACTCCGAAAGCTATGGCTACACCTTC. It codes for CASSDSESYGYTF.

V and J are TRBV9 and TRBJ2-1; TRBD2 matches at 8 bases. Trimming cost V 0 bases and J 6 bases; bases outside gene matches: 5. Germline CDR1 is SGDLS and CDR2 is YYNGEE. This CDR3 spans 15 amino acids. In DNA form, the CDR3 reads TGTGCCAGCAGCGTAGGATGGACTAGCCTCAATGAGCAGTTCTTC. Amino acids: CASSVGWTSLNEQFF. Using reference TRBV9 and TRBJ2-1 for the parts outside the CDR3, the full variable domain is DSGVTQTPKHLITATGQRVTLRCSPRSGDLSVYWYQQSLDQGLQFLIQYYNGEERAKGNILERFSAQQFPDLHSELNLSSLELGDSALYFCASSVGWTSLNEQFFGPGTRLTVL.

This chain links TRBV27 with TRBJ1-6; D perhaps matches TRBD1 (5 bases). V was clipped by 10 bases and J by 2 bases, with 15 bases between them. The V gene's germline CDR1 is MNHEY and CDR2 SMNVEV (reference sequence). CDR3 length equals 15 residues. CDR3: CATSPGGAYNSPLHF. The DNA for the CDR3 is TGTGCCACCTCACCGGGGGGAGCCTATAATTCACCCCTCCACTTT.

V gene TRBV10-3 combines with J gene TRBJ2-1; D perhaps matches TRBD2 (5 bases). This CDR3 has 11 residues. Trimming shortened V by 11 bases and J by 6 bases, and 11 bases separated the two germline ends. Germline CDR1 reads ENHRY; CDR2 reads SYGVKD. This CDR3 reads CALGGGNEQFF. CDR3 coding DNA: TGTGCCCTAGGAGGAGGCAATGAGCAGTTCTTC.

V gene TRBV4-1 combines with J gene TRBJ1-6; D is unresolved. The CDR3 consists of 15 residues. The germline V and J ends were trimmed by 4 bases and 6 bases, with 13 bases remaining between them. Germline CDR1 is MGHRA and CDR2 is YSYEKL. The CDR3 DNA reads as TGCGCCAGCAGCCTTCAGAGGGAGGGTAATTCACCCCTCCACTTT. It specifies CASSLQREGNSPLHF.

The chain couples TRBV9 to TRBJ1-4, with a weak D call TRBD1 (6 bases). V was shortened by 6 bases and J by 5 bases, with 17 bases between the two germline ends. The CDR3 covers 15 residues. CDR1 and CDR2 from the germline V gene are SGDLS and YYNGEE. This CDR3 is CASNPTGNPNEKLFF. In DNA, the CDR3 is TGTGCCAGCAACCCTACAGGGAACCCCAATGAAAAACTGTTTTTT.

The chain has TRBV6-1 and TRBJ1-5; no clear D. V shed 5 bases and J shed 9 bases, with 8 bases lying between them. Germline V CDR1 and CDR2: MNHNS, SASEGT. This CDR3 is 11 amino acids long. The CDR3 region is CASSPGRPQHF. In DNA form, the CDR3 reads TGTGCCAGCAGTCCCGGGAGGCCCCAGCATTTT.

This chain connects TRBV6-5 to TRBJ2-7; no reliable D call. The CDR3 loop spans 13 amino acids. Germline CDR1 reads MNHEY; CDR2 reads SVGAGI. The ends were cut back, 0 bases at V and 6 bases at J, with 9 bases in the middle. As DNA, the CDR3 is TGTGCCAGCAGTTACTCGATAGTTGGCGAGCAGTACTTC. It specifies CASSYSIVGEQYF.

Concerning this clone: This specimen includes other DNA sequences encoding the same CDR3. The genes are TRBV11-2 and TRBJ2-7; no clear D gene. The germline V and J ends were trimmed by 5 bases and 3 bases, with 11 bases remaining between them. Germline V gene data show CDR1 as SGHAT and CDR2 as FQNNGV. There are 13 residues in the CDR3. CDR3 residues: CASSPSGHYEQYF. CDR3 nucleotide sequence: TGTGCCAGCAGCCCGAGTGGCCACTACGAGCAGTACTTC.

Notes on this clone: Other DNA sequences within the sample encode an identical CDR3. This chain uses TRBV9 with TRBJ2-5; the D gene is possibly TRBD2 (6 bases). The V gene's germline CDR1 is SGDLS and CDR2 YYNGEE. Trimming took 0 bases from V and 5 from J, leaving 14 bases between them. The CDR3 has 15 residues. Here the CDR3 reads CASSVGGGAVETQYF. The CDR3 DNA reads TGTGCCAGCAGCGTAGGGGGAGGCGCAGTTGAGACCCAGTACTTC. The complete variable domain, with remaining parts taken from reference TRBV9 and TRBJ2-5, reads DSGVTQTPKHLITATGQRVTLRCSPRSGDLSVYWYQQSLDQGLQFLIQYYNGEERAKGNILERFSAQQFPDLHSELNLSSLELGDSALYFCASSVGGGAVETQYFGPGTRLLVL.

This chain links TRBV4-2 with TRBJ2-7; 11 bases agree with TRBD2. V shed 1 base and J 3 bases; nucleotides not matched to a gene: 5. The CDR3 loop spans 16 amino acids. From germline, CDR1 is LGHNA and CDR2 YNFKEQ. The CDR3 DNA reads TGTGCCAGCAGCCAAGGACTAGCGGGGCCCCTCTACGAGCAGTACTTC. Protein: CASSQGLAGPLYEQYF.